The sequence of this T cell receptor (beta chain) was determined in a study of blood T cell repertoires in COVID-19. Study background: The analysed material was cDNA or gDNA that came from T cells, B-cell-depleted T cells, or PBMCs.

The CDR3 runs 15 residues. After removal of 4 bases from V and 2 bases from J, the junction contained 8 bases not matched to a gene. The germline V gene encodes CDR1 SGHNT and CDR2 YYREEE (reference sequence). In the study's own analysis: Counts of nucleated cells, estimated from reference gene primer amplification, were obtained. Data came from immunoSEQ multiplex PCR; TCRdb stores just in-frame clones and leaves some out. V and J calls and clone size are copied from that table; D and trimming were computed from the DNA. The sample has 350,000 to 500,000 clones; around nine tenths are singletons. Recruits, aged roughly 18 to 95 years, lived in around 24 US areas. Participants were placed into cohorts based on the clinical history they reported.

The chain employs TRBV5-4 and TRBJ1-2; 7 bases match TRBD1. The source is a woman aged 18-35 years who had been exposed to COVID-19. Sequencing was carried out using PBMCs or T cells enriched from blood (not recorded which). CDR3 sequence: CASSNARQGNYGYTF. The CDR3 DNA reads TGTGCCAGCAGCAATGCTCGACAGGGAAACTATGGCTACACCTTC.